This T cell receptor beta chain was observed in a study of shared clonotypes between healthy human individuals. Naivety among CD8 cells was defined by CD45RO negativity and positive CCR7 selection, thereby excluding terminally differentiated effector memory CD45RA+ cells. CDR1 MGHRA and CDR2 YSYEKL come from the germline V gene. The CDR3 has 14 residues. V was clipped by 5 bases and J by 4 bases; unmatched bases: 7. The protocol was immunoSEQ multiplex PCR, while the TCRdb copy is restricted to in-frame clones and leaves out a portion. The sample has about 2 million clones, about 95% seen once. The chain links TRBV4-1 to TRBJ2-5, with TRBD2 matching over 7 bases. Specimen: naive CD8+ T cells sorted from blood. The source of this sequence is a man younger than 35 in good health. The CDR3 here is CASSSGGFSETQYF. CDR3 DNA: TGCGCCAGCAGCTCCGGGGGGTTCTCAGAGACCCAGTACTTC.